This T cell receptor (beta chain) was obtained from a study of control samples from healthy donors and cancer patients. Assay: immunoSEQ multiplex PCR; the TCRdb copy retains only in-frame clones and omits some. This sample has around 150,000 clones, with 75% to 90% found just once. The receptor was isolated from a man aged 25 to 40 in good health. Sequencing was carried out using blood.

CDR3 loop: CASSEMGDSIEQYF. The CDR3 coding sequence is TGTGCCAGCAGCGAAATGGGGGACAGCATAGAGCAGTACTTC. This chain links TRBV11-3 with TRBJ2-7; 7 nucleotides match TRBD1. CDR1 SGHNT and CDR2 YENEEA come from the germline V gene. The CDR3 sequence is 14 residues long. J was trimmed by 7 bases and V by 5 bases; bases with no gene match: 11.